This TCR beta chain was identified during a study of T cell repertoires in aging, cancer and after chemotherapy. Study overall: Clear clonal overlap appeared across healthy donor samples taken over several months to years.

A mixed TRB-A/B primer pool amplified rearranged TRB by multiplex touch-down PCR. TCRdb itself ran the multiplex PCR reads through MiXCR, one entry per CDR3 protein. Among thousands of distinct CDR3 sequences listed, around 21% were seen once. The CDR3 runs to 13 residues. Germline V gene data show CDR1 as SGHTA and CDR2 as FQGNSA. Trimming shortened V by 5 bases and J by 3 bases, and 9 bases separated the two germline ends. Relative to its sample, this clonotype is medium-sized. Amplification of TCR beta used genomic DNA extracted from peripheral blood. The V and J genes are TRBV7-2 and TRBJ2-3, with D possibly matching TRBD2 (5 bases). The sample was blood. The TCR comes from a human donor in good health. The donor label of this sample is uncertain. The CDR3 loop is CASSPSKTDTQYF. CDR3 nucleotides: TGTGCCAGCAGCCCTAGCAAGACAGATACGCAGTATTTT.